Following are 10 T cell receptor beta chains from one sample sequenced in a study of blood T cell repertoires in COVID-19. The data were produced by immunoSEQ multiplex PCR, yet TCRdb's version contains in-frame clones alone and is incomplete. This sample carries 250,000 to 300,000 clones, about 88% of them seen once, and the ten largest clones take 3.6%. The material sequenced was peripheral blood. Every receptor here comes from a man aged 18 to 29 with active or convalescent COVID-19.

The chain has TRBV2 and TRBJ2-1, with D perhaps TRBD2 (6 bases). This CDR3 is 12 amino acids long. CDR1 and CDR2 (germline): SNHLY, FYNNEI. V was shortened by 10 bases and J by 15 bases, with 22 bases between the two germline ends. The CDR3, as DNA: TGTGCCACCTCGCCTCGGGACTCAGACTTGTTCTTC. It codes for CATSPRDSDLFF.

This chain joins TRBV5-1 and TRBJ2-2; a possible D gene is TRBD2 (5 bases). V dropped 0 bases and J dropped 6 bases, with 12 bases sitting between them. Germline V lookup: CDR1 SGHRS, CDR2 YFSETQ. The CDR3 totals 15 residues. DNA of the CDR3: TGCGCCAGCAGCTTGGACCCCTCGAGGGCCGGGGAGCTGTTTTTT. Residues: CASSLDPSRAGELFF.

The chain's CDR3 is CATSDKVGGPTYNEQFF. The DNA for the CDR3 is TGTGCCACCAGTGATAAGGTCGGGGGGCCTACCTACAATGAGCAGTTCTTC. The chain joins TRBV24-1 to TRBJ2-1, with a tentative D call TRBD2 (7 bases). The CDR3 totals 17 residues. Germline CDR1 KGHDR, CDR2 SFDVKD. Trimming stripped 3 bases from V and 2 bases from J, with 16 bases between.

The V call is TRBV29-1, the J call TRBJ1-4; D ambiguous. The CDR3 is 15 amino acids. Germline V gene data show CDR1 as SQVTM and CDR2 as ANQGSEA. V was trimmed by 6 bases and J by 0 bases, leaving 14 bases between them. In nucleotides, the CDR3 is TGCAGCGTCTCATCCTACAGAACAACTAATGAAAAACTGTTTTTT. Translating gives CSVSSYRTTNEKLFF.

The rearrangement uses TRBV7-2 and TRBJ1-5; 8 positions agree with TRBD1. Trimming at V came to 5 bases and at J to 2 bases, leaving 5 bases not matched to a gene. The CDR3 spans 15 residues. In germline, CDR1 is SGHTA, CDR2 FQGNSA. The CDR3 sequence: CASSLTGQGNQPQHF. In DNA, the CDR3 is TGTGCCAGCAGCCTCACGGGACAGGGCAATCAGCCCCAGCATTTT.

The chain employs TRBV6-1 and TRBJ2-3, with a tentative D call TRBD2 (6 bases). The germline V and J ends were trimmed by 3 bases and 5 bases, with 12 bases remaining between them. The CDR3 loop spans 14 amino acids. Germline V lookup: CDR1 MNHNS, CDR2 SASEGT. In DNA form, the CDR3 reads TGTGCCAGCAGTGAGACGGGAGCGGGAGATACGCAGTATTTT. Its translation is CASSETGAGDTQYF.

The chain has TRBV3-1 (or the pseudogene TRBV3-2) and TRBJ1-2; D is unresolved. The germline V gene has CDR1 LGHDT and CDR2 YNNKEL (reference sequence). V lost 7 bases and J lost 4, with 16 bases in between. CDR3 length: 14 amino acids. As DNA, the CDR3 is TGTGCCAGCAAGGCGGGCGCCCGGAGCTATGGCTACACCTTC. Protein: CASKAGARSYGYTF.

The V and J genes are TRBV5-4 and TRBJ2-3, with 7 bases fitting TRBD2. This CDR3 has 19 amino acids. Trimming at V came to 0 bases and at J to 0 bases, leaving 13 bases not matched to a gene. Germline V lookup: CDR1 SGHNT, CDR2 YYREEE (reference sequence). The CDR3 sequence: CASSLALTSQVFSTDTQYF. For the CDR3, the DNA is TGTGCCAGCAGCTTGGCTTTGACTAGCCAGGTCTTTAGCACAGATACGCAGTATTTT.

This clone showed up just a few times. The same CDR3 can be traced to other DNA sequences in this sample. The chain links TRBV5-6 to TRBJ2-7; D ambiguous. In germline, CDR1 is SGHDT, CDR2 YYEEEE. With 0 bases removed from V and 1 base from J, the gap between germline ends came to 5 bases. This CDR3 is 13 amino acids long. The CDR3: CASSLALSYEQYF. CDR3 in DNA: TGTGCCAGCAGCTTGGCCCTATCCTACGAGCAGTACTTC.

V usage is TRBV18 and J usage is TRBJ1-4, with 7 bases lining up with TRBD1. With V trimmed by 3 bases and J by 0 bases, 10 bases remained unmatched. CDR1 and CDR2 from the germline V gene are KGHSH and LQKENI. This CDR3 has 18 residues. CDR3 sequence (DNA): TGTGCCAGCTCACCGCGAGCCGCCGACAGGGCAACTAATGAAAAACTGTTTTTT. Amino acid sequence: CASSPRAADRATNEKLFF.